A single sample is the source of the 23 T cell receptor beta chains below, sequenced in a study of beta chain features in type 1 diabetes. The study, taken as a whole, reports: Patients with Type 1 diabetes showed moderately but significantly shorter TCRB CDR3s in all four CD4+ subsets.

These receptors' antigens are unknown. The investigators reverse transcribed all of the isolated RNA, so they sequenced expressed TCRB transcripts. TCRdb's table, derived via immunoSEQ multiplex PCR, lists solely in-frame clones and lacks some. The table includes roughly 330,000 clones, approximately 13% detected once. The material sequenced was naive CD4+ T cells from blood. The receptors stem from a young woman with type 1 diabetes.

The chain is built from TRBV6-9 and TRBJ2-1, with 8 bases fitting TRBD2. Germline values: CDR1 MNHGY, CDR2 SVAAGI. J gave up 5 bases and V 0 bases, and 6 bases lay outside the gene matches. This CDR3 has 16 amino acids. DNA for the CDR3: TGTGCCAGCAGTTATTCAAGCGGGAGACGAAACAATGAGCAGTTCTTC. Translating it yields CASSYSSGRRNNEQFF.

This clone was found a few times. CDR3 coding DNA: TGTGCCAGCAGTCGGGACAGGGCTAACTATGGCTACACCTTC. Translation: CASSRDRANYGYTF. The chain recombines TRBV6-6 with TRBJ1-2, with TRBD1 matching over 9 bases. This CDR3 has 14 amino acids. Germline trimming cut 5 bases from V and 0 bases from J; bases unmatched to any gene: 1. In germline, CDR1 is MNHNY, CDR2 SVGAGI (reference sequence).

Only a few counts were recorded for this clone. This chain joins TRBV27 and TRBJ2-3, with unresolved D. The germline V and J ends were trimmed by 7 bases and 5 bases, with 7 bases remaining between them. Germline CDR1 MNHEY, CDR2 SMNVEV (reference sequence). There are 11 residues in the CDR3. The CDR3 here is CASTTRDTQYF. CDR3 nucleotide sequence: TGTGCCAGCACCACGAGAGATACGCAGTATTTT.

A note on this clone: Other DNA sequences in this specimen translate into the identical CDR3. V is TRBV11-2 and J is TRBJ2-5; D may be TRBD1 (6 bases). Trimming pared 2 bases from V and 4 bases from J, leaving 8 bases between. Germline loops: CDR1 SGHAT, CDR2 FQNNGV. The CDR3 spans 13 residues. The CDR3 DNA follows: TGTGCCAGCAGCTTACAGGGGCGAGAGACCCAGTACTTC. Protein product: CASSLQGRETQYF.

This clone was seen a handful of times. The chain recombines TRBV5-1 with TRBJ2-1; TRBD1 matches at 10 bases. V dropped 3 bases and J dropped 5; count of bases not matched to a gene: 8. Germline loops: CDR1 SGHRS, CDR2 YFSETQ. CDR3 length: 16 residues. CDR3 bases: TGCGCCAGCAGCTCAATCCGGGACAGGGGCCACAATGAGCAGTTCTTC. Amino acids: CASSSIRDRGHNEQFF.

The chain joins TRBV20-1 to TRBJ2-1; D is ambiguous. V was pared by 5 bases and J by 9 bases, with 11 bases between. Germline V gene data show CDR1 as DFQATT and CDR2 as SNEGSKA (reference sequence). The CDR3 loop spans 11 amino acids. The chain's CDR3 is CSASRLSEQFF. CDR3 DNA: TGCAGTGCTTCCCGACTTAGTGAGCAGTTCTTC.

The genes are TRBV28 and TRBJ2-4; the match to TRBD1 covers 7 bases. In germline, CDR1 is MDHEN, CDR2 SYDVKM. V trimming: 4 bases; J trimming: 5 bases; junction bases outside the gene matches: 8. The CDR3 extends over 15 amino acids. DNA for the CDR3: TGTGCCAGCAGTTCACCACAGGGGATCCAAAACATTCAGTACTTC. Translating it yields CASSSPQGIQNIQYF.

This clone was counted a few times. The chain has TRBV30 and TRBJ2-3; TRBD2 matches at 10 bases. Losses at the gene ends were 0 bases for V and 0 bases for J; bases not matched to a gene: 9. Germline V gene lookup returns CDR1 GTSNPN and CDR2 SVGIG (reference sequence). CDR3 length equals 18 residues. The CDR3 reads CAWSVGLAGVTSTDTQYF. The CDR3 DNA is TGTGCCTGGAGTGTAGGGCTAGCGGGAGTCACTAGCACAGATACGCAGTATTTT. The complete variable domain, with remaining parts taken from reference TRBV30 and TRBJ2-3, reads SQTIHQWPATLVQPVGSPLSLECTVEGTSNPNLYWYRQAAGRGLQLLFYSVGIGQISSEVPQNLSASRPQDRQFILSSKKLLLSDSGFYLCAWSVGLAGVTSTDTQYFGPGTRLTVL.

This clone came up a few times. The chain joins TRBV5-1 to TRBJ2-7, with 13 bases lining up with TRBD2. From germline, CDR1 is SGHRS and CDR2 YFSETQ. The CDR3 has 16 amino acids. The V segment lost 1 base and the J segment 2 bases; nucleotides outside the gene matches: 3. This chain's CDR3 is CASSLLGLAGAYEQYF. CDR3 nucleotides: TGCGCCAGCAGCTTGCTTGGACTAGCGGGAGCCTACGAGCAGTACTTC.

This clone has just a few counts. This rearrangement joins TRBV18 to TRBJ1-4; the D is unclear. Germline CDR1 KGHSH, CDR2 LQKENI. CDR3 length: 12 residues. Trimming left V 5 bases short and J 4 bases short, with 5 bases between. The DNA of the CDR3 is TGTGCCAGCTCAAACAGTAATGAAAAACTGTTTTTT. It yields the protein CASSNSNEKLFF.

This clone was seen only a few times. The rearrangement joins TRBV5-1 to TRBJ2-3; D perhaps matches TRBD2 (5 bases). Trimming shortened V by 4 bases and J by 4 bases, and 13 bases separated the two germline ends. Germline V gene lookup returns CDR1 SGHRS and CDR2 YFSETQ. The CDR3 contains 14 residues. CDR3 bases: TGCGCCAGCAGCAAGGAGGACTTATCAGATACGCAGTATTTT. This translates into CASSKEDLSDTQYF.

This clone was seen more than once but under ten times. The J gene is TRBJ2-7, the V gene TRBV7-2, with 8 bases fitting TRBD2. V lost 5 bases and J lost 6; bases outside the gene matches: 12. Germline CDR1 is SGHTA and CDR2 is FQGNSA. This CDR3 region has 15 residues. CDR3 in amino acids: CASSPGLAWGGEQYV. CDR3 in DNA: TGTGCCAGCAGCCCCGGACTAGCTTGGGGCGGCGAGCAGTACGTC.

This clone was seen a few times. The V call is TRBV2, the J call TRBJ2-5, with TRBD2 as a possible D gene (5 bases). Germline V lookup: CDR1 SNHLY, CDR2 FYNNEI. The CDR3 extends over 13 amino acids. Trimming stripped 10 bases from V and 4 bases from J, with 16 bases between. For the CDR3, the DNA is TGTGCCACCTCGAGGGAGTCCAGAGAGACCCAGTACTTC. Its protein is CATSRESRETQYF.

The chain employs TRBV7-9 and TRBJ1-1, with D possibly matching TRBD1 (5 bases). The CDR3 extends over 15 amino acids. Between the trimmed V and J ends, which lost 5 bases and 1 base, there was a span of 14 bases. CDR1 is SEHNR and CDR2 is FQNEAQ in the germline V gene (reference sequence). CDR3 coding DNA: TGTGCCAGCAGCGCCCAGGGAATGGCGAACACTGAAGCTTTCTTT. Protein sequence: CASSAQGMANTEAFF.

Written as DNA, the CDR3 is TGTGCCAGCAACCGACGAGGTCTTCCCTACGAGCAGTACGTC. Its protein is CASNRRGLPYEQYV. The genes are TRBV5-6 and TRBJ2-7; D is unresolved. Trimming took 6 bases from V and 2 from J, leaving 15 bases between them. CDR3 length: 14 residues. Per the germline V gene, CDR1 is SGHDT and CDR2 is YYEEEE.

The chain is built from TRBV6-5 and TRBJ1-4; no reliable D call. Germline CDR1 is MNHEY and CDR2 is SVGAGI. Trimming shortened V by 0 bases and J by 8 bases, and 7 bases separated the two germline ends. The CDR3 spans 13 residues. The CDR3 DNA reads TGTGCCAGCAGTTACTCTGGCGGAGAAAAACTGTTTTTT. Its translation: CASSYSGGEKLFF.

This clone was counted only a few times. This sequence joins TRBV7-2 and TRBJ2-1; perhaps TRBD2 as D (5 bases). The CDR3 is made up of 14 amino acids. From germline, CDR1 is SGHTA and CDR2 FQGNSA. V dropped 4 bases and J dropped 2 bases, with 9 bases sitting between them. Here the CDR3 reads CASSWRTPYNEQFF. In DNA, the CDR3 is TGTGCCAGCAGCTGGAGGACCCCCTACAATGAGCAGTTCTTC.

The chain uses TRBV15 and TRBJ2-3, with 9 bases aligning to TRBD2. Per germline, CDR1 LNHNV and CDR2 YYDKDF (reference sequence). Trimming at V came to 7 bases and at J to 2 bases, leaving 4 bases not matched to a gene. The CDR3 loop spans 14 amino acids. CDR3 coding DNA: TGTGCCACCAAGCGGGAGGCCACCACAGATACGCAGTATTTT. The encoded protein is CATKREATTDTQYF.

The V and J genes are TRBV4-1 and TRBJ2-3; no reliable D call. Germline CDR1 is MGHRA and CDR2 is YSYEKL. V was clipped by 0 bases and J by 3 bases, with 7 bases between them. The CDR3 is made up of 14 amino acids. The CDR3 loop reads CASSQDRSTDTQYF. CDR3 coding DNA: TGCGCCAGCAGCCAAGATAGGAGTACAGATACGCAGTATTTT.

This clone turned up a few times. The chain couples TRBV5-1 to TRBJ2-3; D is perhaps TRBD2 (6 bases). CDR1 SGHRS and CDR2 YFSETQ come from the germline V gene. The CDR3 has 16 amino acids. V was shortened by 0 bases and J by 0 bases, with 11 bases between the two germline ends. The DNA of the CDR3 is TGCGCCAGCAGCTTGGGTCCAGCGGGTAGCACAGATACGCAGTATTTT. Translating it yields CASSLGPAGSTDTQYF.

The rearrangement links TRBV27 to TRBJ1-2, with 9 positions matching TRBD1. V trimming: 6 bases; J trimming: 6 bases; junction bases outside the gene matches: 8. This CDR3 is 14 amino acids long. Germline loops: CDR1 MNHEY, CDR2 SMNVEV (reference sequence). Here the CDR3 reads CASSPDRGRDGYTF. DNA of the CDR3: TGTGCCAGCAGCCCGGACAGGGGACGAGATGGCTACACCTTC.

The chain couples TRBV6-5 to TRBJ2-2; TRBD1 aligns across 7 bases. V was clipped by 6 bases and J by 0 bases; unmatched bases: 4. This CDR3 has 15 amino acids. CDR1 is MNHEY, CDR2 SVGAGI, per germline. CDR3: CASRQQGTNTGELFF. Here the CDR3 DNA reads TGTGCCAGCAGGCAACAGGGGACGAACACCGGGGAGCTGTTTTTT.

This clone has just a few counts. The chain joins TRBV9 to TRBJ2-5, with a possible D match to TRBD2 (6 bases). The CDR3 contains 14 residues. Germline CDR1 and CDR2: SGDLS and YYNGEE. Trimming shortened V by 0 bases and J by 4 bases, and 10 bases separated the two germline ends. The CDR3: CASSVVAGGETQYF. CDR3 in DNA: TGTGCCAGCAGCGTAGTGGCCGGGGGAGAGACCCAGTACTTC. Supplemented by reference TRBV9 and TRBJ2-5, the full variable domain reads DSGVTQTPKHLITATGQRVTLRCSPRSGDLSVYWYQQSLDQGLQFLIQYYNGEERAKGNILERFSAQQFPDLHSELNLSSLELGDSALYFCASSVVAGGETQYFGPGTRLLVL.